This T cell receptor (beta chain) is from a study of T-cell memory formation after mild COVID-19. Findings and limits, study-wide: Cross-reactive memory apparently joined, as some responding clones appeared in pre-infection memory. Contracting CD8+ clones were enriched in EMRA, CD4+ mainly in CM and EM.

Points on this clonotype: Antigen: not known.

The CDR3 covers 14 residues. The germline gives CDR1 MNHNY, CDR2 SVGAGI (reference sequence). V shed 5 bases, J shed 4 bases, and the junction held 2 bases outside the gene matches. UMIs and sample barcodes were carried by the TCR alpha and TCR beta cDNA libraries that 5'RACE produced using constant-segment primers. TCRdb re-called the 5' RACE reads with MiXCR, one entry per CDR3 protein. Seen here are roughly 100,000 distinct CDR3 sequences, over 15% observed once, and the top ten hold roughly 31%. The sequencing input was PBMCs or a T cell subset sorted from them (not recorded which). V is TRBV6-6 and J is TRBJ2-3; 11 bases fit TRBD1. The sequence was obtained from an adult woman who had mild COVID-19 (a few samples of this study predate the infection). Cell type and time point are not known. The CDR3 loop is CASSRTGGPDTQYF. The CDR3 DNA reads TGTGCCAGCAGTCGGACAGGGGGCCCAGATACGCAGTATTTT.